This TCR beta chain is from a study of shared T cell receptors in the human thymus. The protocol was immunoSEQ multiplex PCR, while the TCRdb copy is restricted to in-frame clones and leaves out a portion. The data hold hundreds of thousands of clones, with 88% observed a single time. Unmatched junction bases numbered 14, after V lost 5 bases and J lost 6 bases. This CDR3 has 16 amino acids. Germline V gene sequence: CDR1 SGDLS, CDR2 YYNGEE. The same sample was also studied in work on human thymus T cells. From that study: The people who donated were healthy Finnish babies having corrective surgery for congenital heart defects. The study used thymus tissue resected during corrective heart surgery. Gene usage for V and J segments appeared biased in thymic and blood repertoires. Highly overlapping thymic repertoires among unrelated individuals were reported in related research.

Material for sequencing was thymocytes. This clonotype was sampled from a boy less than two years old with a congenital heart defect. This chain uses TRBV9 with TRBJ2-1; 7 bases match TRBD2. Written as DNA, the CDR3 is TGTGCCAGCAGGAAAACCCTAAGCGGGAACCCCAATGAGCAGTTCTTC. This gives the protein CASRKTLSGNPNEQFF.